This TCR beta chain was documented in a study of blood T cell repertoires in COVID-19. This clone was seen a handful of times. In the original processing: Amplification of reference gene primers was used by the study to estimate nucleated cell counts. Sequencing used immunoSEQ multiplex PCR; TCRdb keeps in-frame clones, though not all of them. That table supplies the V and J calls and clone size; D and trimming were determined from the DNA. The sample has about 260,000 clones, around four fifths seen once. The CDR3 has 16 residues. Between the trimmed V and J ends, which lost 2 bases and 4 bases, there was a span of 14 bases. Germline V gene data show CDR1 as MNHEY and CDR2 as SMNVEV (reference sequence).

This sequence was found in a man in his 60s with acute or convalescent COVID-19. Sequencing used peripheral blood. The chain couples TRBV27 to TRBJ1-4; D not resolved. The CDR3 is CASSLRGYMSNEKLFF. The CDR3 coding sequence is TGTGCCAGCAGTTTAAGAGGGTACATGAGTAATGAAAAACTGTTTTTT. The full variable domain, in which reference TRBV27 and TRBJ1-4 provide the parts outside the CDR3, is EAQVTQNPRYLITVTGKKLTVTCSQNMNHEYMSWYRQDPGLGLRQIYYSMNVEVTDKGDVPEGYKVSRKEKRNFPLILESPSPNQTSLYFCASSLRGYMSNEKLFFGSGTQLSVL.